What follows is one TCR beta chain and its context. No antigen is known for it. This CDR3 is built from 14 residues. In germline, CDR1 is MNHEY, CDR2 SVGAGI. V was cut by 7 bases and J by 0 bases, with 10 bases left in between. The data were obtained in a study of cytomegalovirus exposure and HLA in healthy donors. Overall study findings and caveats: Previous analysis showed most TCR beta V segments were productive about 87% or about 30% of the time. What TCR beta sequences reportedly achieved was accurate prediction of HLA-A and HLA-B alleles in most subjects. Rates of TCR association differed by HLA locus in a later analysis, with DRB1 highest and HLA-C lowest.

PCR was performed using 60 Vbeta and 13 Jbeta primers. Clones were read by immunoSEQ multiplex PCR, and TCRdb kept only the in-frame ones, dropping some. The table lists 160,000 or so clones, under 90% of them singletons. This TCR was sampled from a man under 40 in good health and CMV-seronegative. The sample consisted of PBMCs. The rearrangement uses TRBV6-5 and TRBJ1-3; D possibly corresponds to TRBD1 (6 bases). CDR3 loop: CASTRQASGNTIYF. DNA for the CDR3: TGTGCCAGCACCAGACAGGCCTCTGGAAACACCATATATTTT.